This is a list of T cell receptor beta chains from one sample in a study of long-term antiretroviral therapy in people with HIV. Produced via immunoSEQ multiplex PCR; TCRdb's table is partial and in-frame only. The sample includes about 35,000 clones, 80% to 90% seen only once; the top ten take approximately 10%. The specimen was unsorted PBMCs, collected 2.2 years after starting antiretroviral therapy. These receptors came from a man between 18 and 35 years old with HIV. CDR3s include the opening cysteine and the closing phenylalanine or tryptophan. The order of the fields is CDR3 length, D gene, V gene, J gene, clone size, CDR3 DNA, CDR3 protein. D genes are given only for firm matches. Clone size is stated in some rows and not others, as once, few, many or a class when expanded.

len: 14; d_gene: NA; v_gene: TRBV5-4; j_gene: TRBJ2-3; abundance: NA; CDR3nt: TGTGCCAGCAGCCCGATGAAGGACAGCAGAAAACAGTATTTT; CDR3aa: CASSPMKDSRKQYF
len: 13; d_gene: TRBD2; v_gene: TRBV10-3; j_gene: TRBJ2-1; abundance: NA; CDR3nt: TGTGCCATCAAAGAGCGGGGGTACAATGAGCAGTTCTTC; CDR3aa: CAIKERGYNEQFF
len: 14; d_gene: NA; v_gene: TRBV29-1; j_gene: TRBJ2-1; abundance: NA; CDR3nt: TGCAGCGTTGAAGTCCAGGGTTGGAGCAATGAGCAGTTCTTC; CDR3aa: CSVEVQGWSNEQFF
len: 13; d_gene: NA; v_gene: TRBV21-1; j_gene: TRBJ1-2; abundance: NA; CDR3nt: TGTGCCAGCAGCAAACCGACCGACTATGGCTACACCTTC; CDR3aa: CASSKPTDYGYTF
len: 15; d_gene: NA; v_gene: TRBV5-1; j_gene: TRBJ2-3; abundance: NA; CDR3nt: TGCGCCAGCAGCTTGGAGGGTATAGCCGCAGATACGCAGTATTTT; CDR3aa: CASSLEGIAADTQYF
len: 16; d_gene: TRBD1; v_gene: TRBV7-9; j_gene: TRBJ2-1; abundance: medium-sized; CDR3nt: TGTGCCAGCAGCGCCCGACAGGGGATCTCCTACAATGAGCAGTTCTTC; CDR3aa: CASSARQGISYNEQFF
len: 15; d_gene: TRBD2; v_gene: TRBV5-6; j_gene: TRBJ2-5; abundance: once; CDR3nt: TGTGCCAGCAGCGAATCCGGGACTAGCGGGGAGACCCAGTACTTC; CDR3aa: CASSESGTSGETQYF
len: 15; d_gene: NA; v_gene: TRBV27; j_gene: TRBJ2-5; abundance: NA; CDR3nt: TGTGCCAGCAGCCGGGGGGAGGGGGCGCGGGAGACCCAGTACTTC; CDR3aa: CASSRGEGARETQYF
len: 15; d_gene: TRBD2; v_gene: TRBV6-5; j_gene: TRBJ2-1; abundance: NA; CDR3nt: TGTGCCAGCGGCTATGGGGGGGGCTCCTACAATGAGCAGTTCTTC; CDR3aa: CASGYGGGSYNEQFF
len: 15; d_gene: NA; v_gene: TRBV6-1; j_gene: TRBJ1-6; abundance: once; CDR3nt: TGTGCCAGCAGTGAACGCCCCCCCGACAGGCACAATCTCCACTTT; CDR3aa: CASSERPPDRHNLHF
len: 15; d_gene: NA; v_gene: TRBV7-9; j_gene: TRBJ1-4; abundance: once; CDR3nt: TGTGCCAGCAGCCTACCGGGACCCCGGGGGGAAAAACTGTTTTTT; CDR3aa: CASSLPGPRGEKLFF
len: 18; d_gene: TRBD1; v_gene: TRBV7-2; j_gene: TRBJ1-3; abundance: few; CDR3nt: TGTGCCAGCAGCTTAGGCAGGGGGAATGCCTTCTCTGGAAACACCATATATTTT; CDR3aa: CASSLGRGNAFSGNTIYF
len: 14; d_gene: NA; v_gene: TRBV9; j_gene: TRBJ1-5; abundance: NA; CDR3nt: TGTGCCAGCAGCCCTCAGGCGTCCAATCAGCCCCAGCATTTT; CDR3aa: CASSPQASNQPQHF
len: 12; d_gene: NA; v_gene: TRBV6-5; j_gene: TRBJ2-5; abundance: NA; CDR3nt: TGTGCCAGCAGCGGGAGTCGGGAGACCCAGTACTTC; CDR3aa: CASSGSRETQYF
len: 15; d_gene: NA; v_gene: TRBV7-9; j_gene: TRBJ1-1; abundance: NA; CDR3nt: TGTGCCAGCAGCTACTACCAGGGGCCGAACACTGAAGCTTTCTTT; CDR3aa: CASSYYQGPNTEAFF
len: 14; d_gene: TRBD1; v_gene: TRBV7-9; j_gene: TRBJ2-7; abundance: NA; CDR3nt: TGTGCCAGCAGCTCGACAGGGGCGGCCTACGAGCAGTACTTC; CDR3aa: CASSSTGAAYEQYF
len: 16; d_gene: TRBD2; v_gene: TRBV4-1; j_gene: TRBJ2-1; abundance: once; CDR3nt: TGCGCCAGCAGCCTAGTTCTAGCGGGAGGGTACAATGAGCAGTTCTTC; CDR3aa: CASSLVLAGGYNEQFF
len: 14; d_gene: NA; v_gene: TRBV11-2; j_gene: TRBJ1-5; abundance: few; CDR3nt: TGTGCCAGCAGCCTAACCGCTAGCAATCAGCCCCAGCATTTT; CDR3aa: CASSLTASNQPQHF
len: 15; d_gene: NA; v_gene: TRBV5-8; j_gene: TRBJ1-2; abundance: NA; CDR3nt: TGTGCCAGCAGCTTGAGGCTGGGTGGTGGCTATGGCTACACCTTC; CDR3aa: CASSLRLGGGYGYTF
len: 14; d_gene: NA; v_gene: TRBV19; j_gene: TRBJ2-5; abundance: NA; CDR3nt: TGTGCCAGTAGTATGGGAGTTCGACAAGAGACCCAGTACTTC; CDR3aa: CASSMGVRQETQYF
len: 15; d_gene: NA; v_gene: TRBV28; j_gene: TRBJ1-1; abundance: once; CDR3nt: TGTGCCAGCAATCGCCGGCTTATCCGGGGGGCTGAAGCTTTCTTT; CDR3aa: CASNRRLIRGAEAFF
len: 17; d_gene: NA; v_gene: TRBV12-5; j_gene: TRBJ2-7; abundance: NA; CDR3nt: TGTGCTAGTGGTTTGGTACTTGCTGACAGTTCGGGGGACGAGCAGTACTTC; CDR3aa: CASGLVLADSSGDEQYF
len: 15; d_gene: NA; v_gene: TRBV7-3; j_gene: TRBJ2-1; abundance: NA; CDR3nt: TGTGCCAGCAGCTTAGCAGGGAAGGGTTCGAATGAGCAGTTCTTC; CDR3aa: CASSLAGKGSNEQFF
len: 15; d_gene: NA; v_gene: TRBV4-1; j_gene: TRBJ2-5; abundance: NA; CDR3nt: TGCGCCAGCAGCCGCGAGGGAAGGAATCAAGAGACCCAGTACTTC; CDR3aa: CASSREGRNQETQYF
len: 14; d_gene: TRBD1; v_gene: TRBV9; j_gene: TRBJ2-7; abundance: NA; CDR3nt: TGTGCCAGCAGCTTGACAGGGACGTTCTACGAGCAGTACTTC; CDR3aa: CASSLTGTFYEQYF
len: 13; d_gene: TRBD1; v_gene: TRBV29-1; j_gene: TRBJ2-1; abundance: NA; CDR3nt: TGCAGCGTGAGGGGGACAGGATGGAATGAGCAGTTCTTC; CDR3aa: CSVRGTGWNEQFF
len: 18; d_gene: TRBD1; v_gene: TRBV5-1; j_gene: TRBJ1-4; abundance: NA; CDR3nt: TGCGCCAGCAGCCCACCTCGGGTTGGGACAGACGCTAATGAAAAACTGTTTTTT; CDR3aa: CASSPPRVGTDANEKLFF
len: 15; d_gene: TRBD2; v_gene: TRBV7-8; j_gene: TRBJ2-2; abundance: once; CDR3nt: TGTGCCAGCAGCCTACTAGCGGTGAACACCGGGGAGCTGTTTTTT; CDR3aa: CASSLLAVNTGELFF
len: 14; d_gene: NA; v_gene: TRBV28; j_gene: TRBJ2-3; abundance: NA; CDR3nt: TGTGCCAGCAGTTTGGGCAGTAGCACAGATACGCAGTATTTT; CDR3aa: CASSLGSSTDTQYF
len: 16; d_gene: TRBD2; v_gene: TRBV6-1; j_gene: TRBJ2-3; abundance: NA; CDR3nt: TGTGCCAGCAGTGAGTCCGTGACTAGCGGCACAGATACGCAGTATTTT; CDR3aa: CASSESVTSGTDTQYF
len: 17; d_gene: TRBD2; v_gene: TRBV6-1; j_gene: TRBJ2-1; abundance: NA; CDR3nt: TGTGCCAGCAGTGAATTTTTGTACGGGACTACTTACAATGAGCAGTTCTTC; CDR3aa: CASSEFLYGTTYNEQFF
len: 16; d_gene: TRBD1; v_gene: TRBV5-4; j_gene: TRBJ2-5; abundance: NA; CDR3nt: TGTGCCAGCAGTAGAAACCCGGGACAGGGGAGGGAGACCCAGTACTTC; CDR3aa: CASSRNPGQGRETQYF
len: 17; d_gene: NA; v_gene: TRBV4-1; j_gene: TRBJ1-1; abundance: NA; CDR3nt: TGCGCCAGCAGCCAAGAAACCCCGCCGATAGGGGGCACTGAAGCTTTCTTT; CDR3aa: CASSQETPPIGGTEAFF
len: 15; d_gene: TRBD1; v_gene: TRBV7-9; j_gene: TRBJ2-5; abundance: NA; CDR3nt: TGTGCCAGCAGGCCGACAGGGTGGATGCAAGAGACCCAGTACTTC; CDR3aa: CASRPTGWMQETQYF
len: 15; d_gene: TRBD1; v_gene: TRBV11-1; j_gene: TRBJ2-1; abundance: NA; CDR3nt: TGTGCCAGCAGCTTTGGGACAGGGCCTTACAATGAGCAGTTCTTC; CDR3aa: CASSFGTGPYNEQFF
len: 12; d_gene: NA; v_gene: TRBV29-1; j_gene: TRBJ1-2; abundance: NA; CDR3nt: TGCAGCGTTGAAAAGGGTGGCTATGGCTACACCTTC; CDR3aa: CSVEKGGYGYTF
len: 15; d_gene: TRBD1; v_gene: TRBV5-1; j_gene: TRBJ2-7; abundance: NA; CDR3nt: TGCGCCAGCAGTTCTGGACAGGGGGGATCCTACGAGCAGTACTTC; CDR3aa: CASSSGQGGSYEQYF
len: 14; d_gene: NA; v_gene: TRBV2; j_gene: TRBJ1-2; abundance: NA; CDR3nt: TGTGCCAGCAGTGTGGAACGGGGCGGGTATGGCTACACCTTC; CDR3aa: CASSVERGGYGYTF
len: 13; d_gene: TRBD1; v_gene: TRBV4-1; j_gene: TRBJ2-7; abundance: NA; CDR3nt: TGCGCCAGCAGCCAAGGGGACAGCTACGAGCAGTACTTC; CDR3aa: CASSQGDSYEQYF
len: 17; d_gene: NA; v_gene: TRBV5-1; j_gene: TRBJ2-2; abundance: NA; CDR3nt: TGCGCCAGCAGCTCATTTTCGACCGCACCGAACACCGGGGAGCTGTTTTTT; CDR3aa: CASSSFSTAPNTGELFF
len: 14; d_gene: NA; v_gene: TRBV9; j_gene: TRBJ1-4; abundance: NA; CDR3nt: TGTGCCAGCAGCGTAGAAGTCCGGGGTGAAAAACTGTTTTTT; CDR3aa: CASSVEVRGEKLFF
len: 14; d_gene: NA; v_gene: TRBV2; j_gene: TRBJ1-3; abundance: few; CDR3nt: TGTGCCAGCAGTGGGAGGGGTGCTGGAAACACCATATATTTT; CDR3aa: CASSGRGAGNTIYF
len: 15; d_gene: TRBD2; v_gene: TRBV7-9; j_gene: TRBJ2-7; abundance: NA; CDR3nt: TGTGCCAGCAGCTCTCGGACTAGCGGAGTTTACGAGCAGTACTTC; CDR3aa: CASSSRTSGVYEQYF
len: 15; d_gene: NA; v_gene: TRBV10-3; j_gene: TRBJ2-2; abundance: few; CDR3nt: TGTGCCATCAGTGTGGGCGGCGCGAACACCGGGGAGCTGTTTTTT; CDR3aa: CAISVGGANTGELFF
len: 17; d_gene: NA; v_gene: TRBV9; j_gene: TRBJ2-3; abundance: NA; CDR3nt: TGTGCCAGCAGCTCCAGCCGGGGGTCCTTGAGCACAGATACGCAGTATTTT; CDR3aa: CASSSSRGSLSTDTQYF
len: 18; d_gene: NA; v_gene: TRBV19; j_gene: TRBJ1-5; abundance: once; CDR3nt: TGTGCCAGTAGCCCGAACTCTTTTGCGACAGAAGACAATCAGCCCCAGCATTTT; CDR3aa: CASSPNSFATEDNQPQHF
len: 12; d_gene: NA; v_gene: TRBV9; j_gene: TRBJ2-3; abundance: NA; CDR3nt: TGTGCCAGCAGCGTAGGGTCAGATACGCAGTATTTT; CDR3aa: CASSVGSDTQYF
len: 13; d_gene: NA; v_gene: TRBV6-6; j_gene: TRBJ2-1; abundance: NA; CDR3nt: TGTGCCAGCAGTTCGCCGATAGACAATGAGCAGTTCTTC; CDR3aa: CASSSPIDNEQFF
len: 13; d_gene: NA; v_gene: TRBV2; j_gene: TRBJ1-1; abundance: NA; CDR3nt: TGTGCCAGCAGTGGTGGCGGTGACACTGAAGCTTTCTTT; CDR3aa: CASSGGGDTEAFF
len: 10; d_gene: NA; v_gene: TRBV7-9; j_gene: TRBJ2-2; abundance: once; CDR3nt: TGTGCCTTCCGGACCGGGGAGCTGTTTTTT; CDR3aa: CAFRTGELFF
len: 13; d_gene: NA; v_gene: TRBV28; j_gene: TRBJ1-2; abundance: NA; CDR3nt: TGTGCCAGCAGTTTTTTGGTAGGGGGTGGCTACACCTTC; CDR3aa: CASSFLVGGGYTF
len: 12; d_gene: NA; v_gene: TRBV6-5; j_gene: TRBJ2-7; abundance: NA; CDR3nt: TGTGCCAGCAGCCCACAGACGGACCTGTGGTACTTC; CDR3aa: CASSPQTDLWYF
len: 15; d_gene: NA; v_gene: TRBV7-2; j_gene: TRBJ2-5; abundance: NA; CDR3nt: TGTGCCAGCAGCTTATGGCCGACTTTACAAGAGACCCAGTACTTC; CDR3aa: CASSLWPTLQETQYF
len: 14; d_gene: TRBD1; v_gene: TRBV19; j_gene: TRBJ1-6; abundance: NA; CDR3nt: TGTGCCAGTAGGGACAGGGTGATTAATTCACCCCTCCACTTT; CDR3aa: CASRDRVINSPLHF
len: 15; d_gene: NA; v_gene: TRBV19; j_gene: TRBJ1-1; abundance: NA; CDR3nt: TGTGCCAGTAGTATAGTCGGTATCTCGAACACTGAAGCTTTCTTT; CDR3aa: CASSIVGISNTEAFF